The 16 T cell receptor beta chains presented below share a single source sample, sequenced in a study of shared clonotypes between healthy human individuals. Method: immunoSEQ multiplex PCR; TCRdb's copy keeps in-frame clones and lacks some. In the table there are more than 400,000 clones, 70% to 85% of which are singletons. The sample comprised PBMCs. The receptors were gathered from a woman aged 40 to 50 in good health. Some clones in this sample may be carry-over from other donors' samples.

V is TRBV19 and J is TRBJ1-5; D is uncertain. This CDR3 is built from 14 residues. Germline CDR1 reads LNHDA; CDR2 reads SQIVND (reference sequence). The V end was cut by 6 bases, the J end by 6 bases, with 15 bases between. This CDR3 is CASSQAIPGQPQHF. The CDR3 DNA is TGTGCCAGTAGCCAAGCCATTCCCGGTCAGCCCCAGCATTTT.

The gene calls are TRBV5-6 and TRBJ1-2; no firm D call. The V gene lost 0 bases and the J gene lost 0 bases, with 6 bases spanning the gap. The germline gives CDR1 SGHDT, CDR2 YYEEEE. This CDR3 region has 14 residues. CDR3 DNA sequence: TGTGCCAGCAGCTTGGGGCAGGCTAACTATGGCTACACCTTC. It specifies CASSLGQANYGYTF.

The gene calls are TRBV27 and TRBJ2-2; 12 nucleotides match TRBD2. This CDR3 region has 15 residues. The germline CDR1 and CDR2 sequences are MNHEY and SMNVEV (reference sequence). The trim removed 6 bases at V and 2 bases at J, leaving 1 base unmatched. CDR3 sequence: CASRLAGGNTGELFF. The DNA of the CDR3 is TGTGCCAGCAGACTAGCGGGAGGTAACACCGGGGAGCTGTTTTTT.

The genes are TRBV28 and TRBJ1-2; 7 bases align to TRBD1. Germline CDR1 reads MDHEN; CDR2 reads SYDVKM. V lost 6 bases, J lost 7 bases, and 17 bases stayed unmatched. CDR3 length equals 16 residues. CDR3 loop: CASSGQDTLLRGGYTF. The CDR3 bases are TGTGCCAGCAGCGGACAGGACACACTCCTTAGGGGTGGCTACACCTTC.

The count of this clone is one. The V gene is TRBV5-4, the J gene TRBJ1-2; a weak D match, TRBD1 (6 bases). The CDR3 runs 12 residues. Germline CDR1 reads SGHNT; CDR2 reads YYREEE (reference sequence). Trimming pared 1 base from V and 8 bases from J, leaving 9 bases between. CDR3 amino acids: CASSLFRGGYTF. The DNA of the CDR3 is TGTGCCAGCAGCTTGTTCAGGGGAGGCTACACCTTC.

The chain has TRBV7-3 and TRBJ2-1; D remains unclear. Germline V gene sequence: CDR1 SGHTA, CDR2 FQGTGA. The CDR3 contains 16 residues. V was shortened by 1 base and J by 1 base, with 11 bases between the two germline ends. Written as DNA, the CDR3 is TGTGCCAGCAGCTTAATGGGCTCCAGGTCCTACAATGAGCAGTTCTTC. Its protein is CASSLMGSRSYNEQFF.

V usage is TRBV7-9 and J usage is TRBJ2-7; D uncertain. The V gene's germline CDR1 is SEHNR and CDR2 FQNEAQ (reference sequence). Deletions cut 5 bases from V and 0 bases from J, with 11 bases between. The CDR3 is made up of 14 amino acids. The CDR3 region has the DNA TGTGCCAGCAGCGGCGCTACACACTCCTACGAGCAGTACTTC. Residues: CASSGATHSYEQYF.

J is TRBJ1-4 and V is TRBV7-2; TRBD1 matches at 7 bases. The CDR3 is made up of 14 amino acids. Germline V CDR1 and CDR2: SGHTA, FQGNSA. The V segment lost 2 bases and the J segment 8 bases; nucleotides outside the gene matches: 5. CDR3 in DNA: TGTGCCAGCAGCTTAAGACAGGGTCGGGAAAAACTGTTTTTT. It is translated as CASSLRQGREKLFF.

The V call is TRBV27, the J call TRBJ2-1, with 9 bases that match TRBD2. This CDR3 has 14 residues. Trimming at V came to 5 bases and at J to 7 bases, leaving 6 bases not matched to a gene. Germline V gives CDR1 MNHEY, CDR2 SMNVEV (reference sequence). CDR3 DNA: TGTGCCAGCAGTGGATTAGCGGGAGTTAATGAGCAGTTCTTC. This encodes CASSGLAGVNEQFF.

The rearrangement links TRBV2 to TRBJ2-5; 8 nucleotides match TRBD2. Losses at the gene ends were 1 base for V and 3 bases for J; bases not matched to a gene: 1. The CDR3 covers 14 residues. Germline loops: CDR1 SNHLY, CDR2 FYNNEI. The chain's CDR3 is CASSEVLAEETQYF. The DNA of the CDR3 is TGTGCCAGCAGTGAAGTACTAGCGGAAGAGACCCAGTACTTC.

On this clone itself: A read error likely explains this, since a far larger clone differs by one base. The gene calls are TRBV7-9 and TRBJ2-7, with 11 bases that match TRBD2. This CDR3 contains 14 residues. The V gene's germline CDR1 is SEHNR and CDR2 FQNEAQ (reference sequence). The CDR3 reads CASSGGTSGYEQCF. The CDR3 bases are TGTGCCAGCAGCGGAGGGACTAGCGGCTACGAGCAGTGCTTC.

This clone was seen many times. V usage is TRBV5-1 and J usage is TRBJ2-2; 7 bases map to TRBD2. Losses at the gene ends were 4 bases for V and 8 bases for J; bases not matched to a gene: 8. Germline loops: CDR1 SGHRS, CDR2 YFSETQ. The CDR3 spans 14 residues. The CDR3: CASSPTAGSGELFF. The CDR3 nucleotides read TGCGCCAGCAGCCCCACAGCGGGATCGGGGGAGCTGTTTTTT.

This chain connects TRBV19 to TRBJ1-5; maybe TRBD1 (6 bases). CDR1 LNHDA and CDR2 SQIVND come from the germline V gene (reference sequence). This CDR3 has 15 residues. Trimming shortened V by 0 bases and J by 6 bases, and 12 bases separated the two germline ends. The CDR3 sequence: CASSIDLGGLQPQHF. The CDR3 nucleotides are TGTGCCAGTAGTATAGATTTAGGGGGACTTCAGCCCCAGCATTTT.

This CDR3 reads CASSGTGGRGNTQYF. CDR3 nucleotides: TGTGCCAGTAGTGGAACAGGGGGCAGAGGAAATACGCAGTATTTT. The chain combines TRBV19 with TRBJ2-3; TRBD1 matches at 9 bases. The CDR3 is made up of 15 amino acids. Germline V gives CDR1 LNHDA, CDR2 SQIVND (reference sequence). The V gene end was trimmed by 5 bases and the J gene end by 7 bases; junction bases not matched to a gene: 10.

The chain employs TRBV6-1 and TRBJ2-7; TRBD1 is a possible D gene (5 bases). The V and J ends lost 4 bases and 2 bases respectively, with 12 bases between them. The CDR3 runs to 14 residues. Germline loops: CDR1 MNHNS, CDR2 SASEGT. CDR3: CASSAPWTTYEQYF. Here the CDR3 DNA reads TGTGCCAGCAGTGCGCCATGGACAACCTACGAGCAGTACTTC.

This clone was seen once. The chain couples TRBV5-1 to TRBJ2-1; D gene uncertain. The V gene lost 1 base and the J gene lost 8 bases, with 10 bases spanning the gap. The CDR3 covers 13 residues. The germline V gene encodes CDR1 SGHRS and CDR2 YFSETQ. The CDR3, as DNA: TGCGCCAGCAGCTTGACCATCGTGGATGAGCAGTTCTTC. Translating gives CASSLTIVDEQFF. The whole variable domain, filled in from reference TRBV5-1 and TRBJ2-1, reads KAGVTQTPRYLIKTRGQQVTLSCSPISGHRSVSWYQQTPGQGLQFLFEYFSETQRNKGNFPGRFSGRQFSNSRSEMNVSTLELGDSALYLCASSLTIVDEQFFGPGTRLTVL.